The present T cell receptor (beta chain) was sequenced within a study of CD8 T cells in ankylosing spondylitis. General observations from the study: In ankylosing spondylitis blood, a motif of about 8 highly homologous TCR beta variants appeared characteristic.

TCRdb processed the 5' RACE reads anew with MiXCR; each CDR3 protein has one entry. This table holds over 700,000 distinct CDR3 sequences, roughly 20% found once. This clonotype showed up just once. Its antigen remains unknown. Germline V gene lookup returns CDR1 LNHNV and CDR2 YYDKDF (reference sequence). V shed 1 base and J shed 3 bases, with 4 bases lying between them. There are 12 residues in the CDR3. Sequenced input: blood, either unsorted or a sorted T cell fraction (not recorded which). The clonotype was recovered from a male donor with ankylosing spondylitis. The V and J genes are TRBV15 and TRBJ2-7; D remains ambiguous. CDR3: CATSRGLYEQYF. The DNA of the CDR3 is TGTGCCACCAGCAGAGGCCTCTACGAGCAGTACTTC.